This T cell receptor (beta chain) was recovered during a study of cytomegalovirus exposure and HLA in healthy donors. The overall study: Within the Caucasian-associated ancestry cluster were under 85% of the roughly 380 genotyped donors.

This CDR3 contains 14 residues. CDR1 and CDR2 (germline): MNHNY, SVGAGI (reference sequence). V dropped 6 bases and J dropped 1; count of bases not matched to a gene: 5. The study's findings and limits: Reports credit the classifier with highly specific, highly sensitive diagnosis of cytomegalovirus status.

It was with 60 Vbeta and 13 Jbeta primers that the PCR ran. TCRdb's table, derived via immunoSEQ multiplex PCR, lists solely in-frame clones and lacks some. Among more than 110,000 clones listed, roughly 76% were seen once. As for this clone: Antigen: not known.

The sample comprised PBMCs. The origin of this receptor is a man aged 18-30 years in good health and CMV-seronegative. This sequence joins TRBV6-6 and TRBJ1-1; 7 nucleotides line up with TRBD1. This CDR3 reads CASRPDRANTEAFF. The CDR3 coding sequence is TGTGCCAGCAGACCCGACAGGGCGAACACTGAAGCTTTCTTT.